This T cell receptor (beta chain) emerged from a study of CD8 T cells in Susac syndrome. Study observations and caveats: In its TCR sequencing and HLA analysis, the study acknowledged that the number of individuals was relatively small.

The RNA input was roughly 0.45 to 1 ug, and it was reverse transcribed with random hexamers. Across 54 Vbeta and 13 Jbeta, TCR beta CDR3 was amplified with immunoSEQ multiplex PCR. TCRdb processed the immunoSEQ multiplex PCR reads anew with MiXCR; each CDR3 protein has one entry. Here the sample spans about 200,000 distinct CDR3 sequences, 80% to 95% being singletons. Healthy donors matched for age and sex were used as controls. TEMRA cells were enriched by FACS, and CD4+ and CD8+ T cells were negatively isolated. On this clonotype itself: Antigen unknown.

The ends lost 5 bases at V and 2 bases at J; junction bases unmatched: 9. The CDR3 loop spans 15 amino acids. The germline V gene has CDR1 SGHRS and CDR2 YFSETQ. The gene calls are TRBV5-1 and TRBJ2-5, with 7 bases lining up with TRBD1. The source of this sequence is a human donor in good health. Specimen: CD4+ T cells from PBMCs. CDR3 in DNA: TGCGCCAGCAGATCCGGGACAGCTTATCAAGAGACCCAGTACTTC. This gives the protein CASRSGTAYQETQYF.